This record concerns one T cell receptor (beta chain) sequence. The data originate from a study of T cell changes during pregnancy in multiple sclerosis. After removal of 3 bases from V and 6 bases from J, the junction contained 11 bases not matched to a gene. Germline V CDR1 and CDR2: SGHRS, YFSETQ. The length of the CDR3 is 16 residues. Assay: immunoSEQ multiplex PCR; the TCRdb copy retains only in-frame clones and omits some. The profile shows about 110,000 clones, about 90% of them singletons. The rearrangement joins TRBV5-1 to TRBJ1-2, with 10 bases matching TRBD1. This clonotype was sampled from a female donor in good health, enrolled as a control in a pregnancy study. The source was peripheral blood, collected in the third trimester of pregnancy. This CDR3 is CASSSNAGTGVDGYTF. CDR3 nucleotides: TGCGCCAGCAGCTCTAATGCCGGGACAGGGGTGGATGGCTACACCTTC.